This TCR beta chain emerged from a study of blood T cell repertoires in COVID-19. Background on the study: The samples span acute and convalescent COVID-19 from the United States, Italy and Spain. Sources were T cells, B-cell-depleted T cells, or PBMCs; the material itself was cDNA or gDNA.

V was pared by 7 bases and J by 7 bases, with 22 bases between. The CDR3 loop spans 16 amino acids. Germline assignment: CDR1 MDHEN and CDR2 SYDVKM. How the authors handled the data: Amplification of reference gene primers was used by the study to estimate nucleated cell counts. TCRdb's copy holds only in-frame clones and misses some; the assay was immunoSEQ multiplex PCR. The V and J calls and clone size come from that table; D and trimming were worked out from the DNA. The repertoire holds roughly 250,000 clones, with 70% to 75% as singletons. The receptor comes from a woman aged 80 or over with acute or convalescent COVID-19. Sequencing was performed on peripheral blood. The chain combines TRBV28 with TRBJ2-2, with TRBD2 as a possible D gene (7 bases). CDR3 DNA: TGTGCCAGCACCCCCACATGGGGGGGGCAGTTCGGGGAGCTGTTTTTT. Protein sequence: CASTPTWGGQFGELFF.